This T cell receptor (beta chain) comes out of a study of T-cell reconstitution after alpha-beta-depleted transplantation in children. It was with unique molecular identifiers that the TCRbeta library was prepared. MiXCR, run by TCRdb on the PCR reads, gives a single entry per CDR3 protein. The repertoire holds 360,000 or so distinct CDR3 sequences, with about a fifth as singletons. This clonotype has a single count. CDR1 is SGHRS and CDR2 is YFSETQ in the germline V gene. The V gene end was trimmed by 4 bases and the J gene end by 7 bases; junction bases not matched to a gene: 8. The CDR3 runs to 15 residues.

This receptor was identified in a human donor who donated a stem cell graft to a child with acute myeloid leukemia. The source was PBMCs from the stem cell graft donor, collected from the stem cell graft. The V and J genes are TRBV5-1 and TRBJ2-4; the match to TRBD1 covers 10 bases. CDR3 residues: CASSRIPGQGNIQYF. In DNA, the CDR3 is TGCGCCAGCAGCAGAATCCCGGGACAGGGGAACATTCAGTACTTC. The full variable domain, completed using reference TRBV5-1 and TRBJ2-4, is KAGVTQTPRYLIKTRGQQVTLSCSPISGHRSVSWYQQTPGQGLQFLFEYFSETQRNKGNFPGRFSGRQFSNSRSEMNVSTLELGDSALYLCASSRIPGQGNIQYFGAGTRLSVL.